A single sample is the source of the 14 T cell receptor beta chains below, sequenced in a study of T cell responses to AZD1222 COVID-19 vaccine. Here immunoSEQ multiplex PCR was the method, and the copy in TCRdb shows in-frame clones only, minus some. Of some 100,000 clones listed, approximately 91% are singletons. The sequences come from peripheral blood, collected on day 0 of AZD1222 vaccination. These receptors all come from an adult in good health.

The chain employs TRBV5-1 and TRBJ2-3, with TRBD1 matching 11 bases. The CDR3 spans 14 residues. V shed 4 bases, J shed 6 bases, and the junction held 4 bases outside the gene matches. Germline assignment: CDR1 SGHRS and CDR2 YFSETQ. CDR3 amino acids: CASSMGQGVDTQYF. DNA for the CDR3: TGCGCCAGCAGCATGGGACAGGGGGTGGATACGCAGTATTTT.

This chain connects TRBV3-1 (or the pseudogene TRBV3-2) to TRBJ2-1, with 9 bases matching TRBD1. J was trimmed by 8 bases and V by 2 bases; bases with no gene match: 10. The CDR3 has 16 residues. The germline V gene encodes CDR1 LGHDT and CDR2 YNNKEL (reference sequence). CDR3 region: CASSQHAGTGFYEQFF. CDR3 DNA: TGTGCCAGCAGCCAACACGCCGGGACAGGGTTTTATGAGCAGTTCTTC.

This chain connects TRBV28 to TRBJ2-2, with D possibly being TRBD1 (6 bases). The CDR3 has 15 amino acids. V dropped 6 bases and J dropped 1 base, with 12 bases sitting between them. Per the germline V gene, CDR1 is MDHEN and CDR2 is SYDVKM. CDR3 in DNA: TGTGCCAGCAGGTGGGGGCTAGAGAACACCGGGGAGCTGTTTTTT. It yields the protein CASRWGLENTGELFF.

This chain links TRBV4-1 with TRBJ2-7; 11 bases fit TRBD1. This CDR3 region has 18 residues. Germline lookup yields CDR1 MGHRA and CDR2 YSYEKL. Trimming removed 3 bases from V and 0 bases from J; junction bases left unmatched: 10. Written as DNA, the CDR3 is TGCGCCAGCAGCCACTTAGGTCGAGGGACAGGGGGCTCCTACGAGCAGTACTTC. Translation: CASSHLGRGTGGSYEQYF.

The chain has TRBV5-1 and TRBJ1-1; D remains ambiguous. Trimming took off 4 bases at V and 1 base at J, with 14 bases between the two ends. CDR3 size: 15 residues. Germline assignment: CDR1 SGHRS and CDR2 YFSETQ. The CDR3 spells CASSLLTPANTEAFF. The CDR3 nucleotides read TGCGCCAGCAGCCTACTGACACCCGCGAACACTGAAGCTTTCTTT.

This chain links TRBV6-2 or TRBV6-3 with TRBJ2-6; no clear D gene. The length of the CDR3 is 15 residues. Germline V gene sequence: CDR1 MNHEY, CDR2 SVGEGT. Trimming shortened V by 2 bases and J by 0 bases, and 5 bases separated the two germline ends. CDR3 sequence reads: CASSYRRSGANVLTF. The CDR3 nucleotides read TGTGCCAGCAGTTACAGGCGCTCTGGGGCCAACGTCCTGACTTTC.

The rearrangement links TRBV9 to TRBJ2-7; D perhaps matches TRBD1 (5 bases). This CDR3 is 14 amino acids long. Trimming cost V 2 bases and J 4 bases, with 13 bases left between them. Germline assignment: CDR1 SGDLS and CDR2 YYNGEE. CDR3: CASSVGQGRYEQYF. The CDR3 coding sequence is TGTGCCAGCAGCGTTGGGCAGGGCAGATACGAGCAGTACTTC.

The V call is TRBV5-1, the J call TRBJ1-5, with D tentatively TRBD1 (5 bases). The CDR3 spans 15 residues. V was trimmed by 0 bases and J by 5 bases, leaving 12 bases between them. Germline V CDR1 and CDR2: SGHRS, YFSETQ. CDR3 residues: CASSLGGREDQPQHF. CDR3 DNA: TGCGCCAGCAGCTTGGGCGGCAGGGAGGATCAGCCCCAGCATTTT.

The chain uses TRBV4-3 and TRBJ2-2, with D perhaps TRBD2 (5 bases). This CDR3 comprises 15 residues. V lost 1 base and J 4 bases, leaving 10 bases between the germline ends. The germline V gene has CDR1 LGHNA and CDR2 YSLEER. Here the CDR3 DNA reads TGCGCCAGCAGCCAAGTGCCGGGATTCACCGGGGAGCTGTTTTTT. Its protein product is CASSQVPGFTGELFF.

CDR3 DNA: TGTGCCAGCAGTTACCGCGGGGATAGCAATCAGCCCCAGCATTTT. It translates to CASSYRGDSNQPQHF. V is TRBV6-2 or TRBV6-3 and J is TRBJ1-5, with D unclear. The CDR3 runs 15 residues. Germline V gene data show CDR1 as MNHEY and CDR2 as SVGEGT. V shed 2 bases and J shed 0 bases, with 8 bases lying between them.

This clone occurred a few times. The chain employs TRBV5-4 and TRBJ2-1, with D possibly being TRBD1 or TRBD2 (6 bases each). Trimming cost V 3 bases and J 6 bases, with 13 bases left between them. The CDR3 spans 14 residues. The V gene's germline CDR1 is SGHNT and CDR2 YYREEE (reference sequence). CDR3 sequence reads: CASSSRTAGNEQFF. CDR3 DNA: TGTGCCAGCAGCTCCCGGACAGCGGGCAATGAGCAGTTCTTC.

This chain uses TRBV7-3 with TRBJ2-1, with TRBD1 as a possible D gene (5 bases). Germline CDR1 is SGHTA and CDR2 is FQGTGA. With 4 bases removed from V and 0 bases from J, the gap between germline ends came to 10 bases. The CDR3 is 15 residues long. Here the CDR3 reads CASSSGHNSYNEQFF. The CDR3 DNA is TGTGCCAGCAGCTCAGGGCATAACTCCTACAATGAGCAGTTCTTC.

This chain joins TRBV5-1 and TRBJ2-4, with 7 bases identical to TRBD1. Trimming removed 4 bases from V and 0 bases from J; junction bases left unmatched: 7. The CDR3 contains 16 residues. CDR1 is SGHRS, CDR2 YFSETQ, per germline. The DNA of the CDR3 is TGCGCCAGCAGCCAATGGACAGGATTAGCCAAAAACATTCAGTACTTC. The encoded protein is CASSQWTGLAKNIQYF.

The gene calls are TRBV5-8 and TRBJ1-2; no firm D call. The CDR3 runs to 13 residues. The germline gives CDR1 SGHTS, CDR2 YDEGEE. Deletions cut 4 bases from V and 0 bases from J, with 7 bases between. The DNA for the CDR3 is TGTGCCAGCAGCCACGGGACTAACTATGGCTACACCTTC. It yields the protein CASSHGTNYGYTF.